This T cell receptor (beta chain) is drawn from a study of CD8+ T cells in alopecia areata. Treatment noted: oral pan-JAK inhibitor, 5-10 mg twice daily. Reverse transcription of extracted RNA yielded cDNA, which provided the sequencing template. Generated by immunoSEQ multiplex PCR, the TCRdb table keeps only in-frame clones and is missing some. This sample has around 150,000 clones; about three fifths occur once, and the top ten carry approximately 0.91%. The TCR comes from a human donor with alopecia areata. The specimen comprised CD4+ T cells sorted from blood, sampled at week 4, from a patient treated with tofacitinib.

CDR3 amino acids: CSGGGTGGTGELFF. In DNA form, the CDR3 reads TGCAGCGGCGGTGGGACAGGGGGCACCGGGGAGCTGTTTTTT. The V gene is TRBV29-1, the J gene TRBJ2-2; 11 bases map to TRBD1. Germline V gene data show CDR1 as SQVTM and CDR2 as ANQGSEA. With V trimmed by 7 bases and J by 4 bases, 5 bases remained unmatched. The CDR3 runs 14 residues.